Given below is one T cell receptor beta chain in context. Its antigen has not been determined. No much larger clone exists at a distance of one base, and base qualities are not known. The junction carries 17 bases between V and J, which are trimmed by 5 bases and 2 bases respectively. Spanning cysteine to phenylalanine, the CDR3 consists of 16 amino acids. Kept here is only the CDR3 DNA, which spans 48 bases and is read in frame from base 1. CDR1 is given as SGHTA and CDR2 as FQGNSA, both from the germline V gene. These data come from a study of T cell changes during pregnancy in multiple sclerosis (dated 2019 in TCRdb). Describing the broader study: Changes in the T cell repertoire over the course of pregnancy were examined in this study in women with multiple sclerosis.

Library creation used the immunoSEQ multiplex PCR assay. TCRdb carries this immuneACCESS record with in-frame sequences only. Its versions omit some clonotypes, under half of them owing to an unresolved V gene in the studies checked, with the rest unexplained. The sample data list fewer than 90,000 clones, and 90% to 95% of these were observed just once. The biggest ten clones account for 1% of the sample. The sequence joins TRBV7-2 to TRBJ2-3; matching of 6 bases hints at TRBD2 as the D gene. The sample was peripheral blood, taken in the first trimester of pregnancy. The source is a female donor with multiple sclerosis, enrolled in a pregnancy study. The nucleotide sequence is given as TGTGCCAGCAGCGCATGGGCGGGGCTTGACACAGATACGCAGTATTTT. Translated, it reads CASSAWAGLDTDTQYF.